One T cell receptor beta chain is described in this entry. These data belong to a study of cytomegalovirus exposure and HLA in healthy donors. Study-wide background: Previous work identified roughly 120 million unique TCR beta sequences from some 170 million T cells.

Both 60 Vbeta primers and 13 Jbeta primers went into the PCR. Sequenced by immunoSEQ multiplex PCR; TCRdb stores in-frame clones only, minus some. The sample shows approximately 120,000 clones, roughly 78% of them seen only once. Material: PBMCs. This TCR was sampled from a man aged 30 to 45 in good health and CMV-seropositive.

CDR3 nucleotides: TGCAGCGTTGAATATGCCAGCGGGACCTACGAGCAGTACTTC. Protein: CSVEYASGTYEQYF. The rearrangement links TRBV29-1 to TRBJ2-7, with 7 bases aligning to TRBD2. This CDR3 comprises 14 residues. Germline V CDR1 and CDR2: SQVTM, ANQGSEA. With 2 bases clipped from V and 2 bases from J, the junction kept 6 bases outside the gene matches.